The present T cell receptor beta chain was sequenced within a study of blood T cell repertoires in COVID-19. Sequencing was performed with immunoSEQ multiplex PCR; in TCRdb, only in-frame clones are kept and a portion is missing. Of hundreds of thousands of clones listed, 70% to 90% were seen once; the top ten hold over 0.75%. This clone was observed a single time. Per the germline V gene, CDR1 is SGHAT and CDR2 is FQNNGV. CDR3 length equals 13 residues. Trimming removed 1 base at V and 5 bases at J, with 5 bases between. The rearrangement links TRBV11-2 to TRBJ2-2, with no clear D. This clonotype originated in a man between 50 and 59 years old who had been exposed to COVID-19. Sequenced: PBMCs or T cells enriched from blood (not recorded which). In nucleotides, the CDR3 is TGTGCCAGCAGCTTAGGTAGAACCGGGGAGCTGTTTTTT. Its protein product is CASSLGRTGELFF.